Following are 14 T cell receptor beta chains from one sample sequenced in a study of T cell responses to AZD1222 COVID-19 vaccine. TCRdb keeps only in-frame clones here, not all; method: immunoSEQ multiplex PCR. The sample lists some 150,000 clones, approximately 90% occurring once. The material was peripheral blood, obtained 28 days after the second AZD1222 dose. The receptor source for this set is an adult who received the AZD1222 COVID-19 vaccine.

The CDR3, as DNA: TGTGCCAGCACCGGGGACAGGAGGCTCTATGGCTACACCTTC. Encoded protein: CASTGDRRLYGYTF. The chain has TRBV2 and TRBJ1-2, with 8 bases aligning to TRBD1. The CDR3 is 14 amino acids. CDR1 and CDR2 from the germline V gene are SNHLY and FYNNEI. V trimming: 7 bases; J trimming: 4 bases; junction bases outside the gene matches: 8.

The chain joins TRBV18 to TRBJ1-5; D uncertain. The CDR3 loop spans 15 amino acids. Germline CDR1 is KGHSH and CDR2 is LQKENI. V lost 5 bases, J lost 0 bases, and 11 bases lay in between. CDR3 residues: CASSEEIYSNQPQHF. CDR3 nucleotides: TGTGCCAGCTCAGAAGAAATCTATAGCAATCAGCCCCAGCATTTT.

V and J are TRBV4-1 and TRBJ1-1; possibly TRBD1 for D (5 bases). Germline V gene data show CDR1 as MGHRA and CDR2 as YSYEKL. V shed 1 base and J shed 0 bases, with 6 bases lying between them. The CDR3 is made up of 14 amino acids. The CDR3 loop is CASSQGTLNTEAFF. The CDR3 DNA reads TGCGCCAGCAGCCAAGGGACATTGAACACTGAAGCTTTCTTT.

The chain joins TRBV6-5 to TRBJ1-6, with no clear D. This CDR3 contains 14 residues. The germline gives CDR1 MNHEY, CDR2 SVGAGI. Trimming took 6 bases from V and 6 from J, leaving 12 bases between them. The CDR3 loop reads CASRTLGANSPLHF. As DNA, the CDR3 is TGTGCCAGCAGGACTTTAGGAGCTAATTCACCCCTCCACTTT.

This clone occurred a few times. The V gene is TRBV11-2, the J gene TRBJ1-2; 11 bases agree with TRBD1. J gave up 0 bases and V 5 bases, and 8 bases lay outside the gene matches. Germline values: CDR1 SGHAT, CDR2 FQNNGV. The CDR3 spans 17 residues. CDR3 coding DNA: TGTGCCAGCAGCCTCGGGACAGGGGGAATAGCTAACTATGGCTACACCTTC. It translates to CASSLGTGGIANYGYTF.

The chain combines TRBV2 with TRBJ1-1; D unresolved. CDR1 and CDR2 (germline): SNHLY, FYNNEI. V lost 7 bases and J lost 0, with 18 bases in between. CDR3 length: 16 residues. CDR3 loop: CASKNGPIGMNTEAFF. CDR3 DNA sequence: TGTGCCAGCAAGAACGGGCCCATCGGGATGAACACTGAAGCTTTCTTT.

This clone has more than one count but fewer than ten. The chain joins TRBV27 to TRBJ2-7; 9 nucleotides match TRBD1. In germline, CDR1 is MNHEY, CDR2 SMNVEV (reference sequence). Germline trimming cut 8 bases from V and 4 bases from J; bases unmatched to any gene: 12. The CDR3 extends over 15 amino acids. The CDR3, as DNA: TGTGCCAGCTCCAACAAAGGACAGGGGAGTTACGAGCAGTACTTC. It is translated as CASSNKGQGSYEQYF.

The J gene is TRBJ1-3, the V gene TRBV5-8; unclear D gene. Per the germline V gene, CDR1 is SGHTS and CDR2 is YDEGEE. Trimming left V 0 bases short and J 0 bases short, with 10 bases between. The CDR3 length is 16 residues. The chain's CDR3 is CASSLAILSSGNTIYF. The CDR3 DNA sequence: TGTGCCAGCAGCTTGGCAATCCTGAGCTCTGGAAACACCATATATTTT.

The chain employs TRBV7-9 and TRBJ2-1; no clear D gene. CDR3 length equals 13 residues. V gave up 1 base and J gave up 6 bases, with 7 bases separating them. Germline-derived CDR1 and CDR2 are SEHNR and FQNEAQ (reference sequence). The CDR3 DNA is TGTGCCAGCAGCTTAGAAGGGCCCAATGAGCAGTTCTTC. This encodes CASSLEGPNEQFF.

This clone has only a few counts. V is TRBV3-1 (or the pseudogene TRBV3-2) and J is TRBJ2-3, with D tentatively TRBD2 (5 bases). The CDR3 totals 17 residues. Trimming pared 4 bases from V and 0 bases from J, leaving 17 bases between. The germline V gene encodes CDR1 LGHDT and CDR2 YNNKEL (reference sequence). The CDR3 sequence is CASSRSGSAASTDTQYF. CDR3 sequence (DNA): TGTGCCAGCAGCCGCTCAGGCTCAGCGGCTAGCACAGATACGCAGTATTTT.

This chain joins TRBV28 and TRBJ1-2, with D perhaps TRBD1 (6 bases). This CDR3 has 11 residues. Germline loops: CDR1 MDHEN, CDR2 SYDVKM. The V gene lost 5 bases and the J gene lost 9 bases, with 10 bases spanning the gap. The CDR3 DNA sequence: TGTGCCAGCAGTCAACAGGGTAGCTACACCTTC. Translation: CASSQQGSYTF.

This clone has a single count. This chain links TRBV24-1 with TRBJ2-1; 9 bases are a match to TRBD2. This CDR3 comprises 15 residues. Per germline, CDR1 KGHDR and CDR2 SFDVKD. The J segment lost 12 bases and the V segment lost 9 bases, leaving 17 bases of the junction unmatched. CDR3 sequence reads: CATPCSGSSDLGQFF. The CDR3 coding sequence is TGTGCCACCCCGTGTAGCGGGAGCTCAGATTTAGGGCAGTTCTTC.

The CDR3 coding sequence is TGCGCCAGCAGCGGGATCACCGGGACCCCCGGGGATACGCAGTATTTT. This translates into CASSGITGTPGDTQYF. V usage is TRBV5-1 and J usage is TRBJ2-3, with D perhaps assigned TRBD1 or TRBD2 (5 bases each). Per the germline V gene, CDR1 is SGHRS and CDR2 is YFSETQ. The CDR3 is 16 residues long. V was shortened by 4 bases and J by 6 bases, with 21 bases between the two germline ends.

The CDR3 loop reads CASSPGLAGEQYF. As DNA, the CDR3 is TGTGCCAGTAGCCCCGGACTAGCTGGCGAGCAGTACTTC. The genes are TRBV19 and TRBJ2-7; TRBD2 agrees at 8 bases. With 6 bases clipped from V and 6 bases from J, the junction kept 7 bases outside the gene matches. This CDR3 has 13 residues. Germline CDR1 reads LNHDA; CDR2 reads SQIVND (reference sequence).